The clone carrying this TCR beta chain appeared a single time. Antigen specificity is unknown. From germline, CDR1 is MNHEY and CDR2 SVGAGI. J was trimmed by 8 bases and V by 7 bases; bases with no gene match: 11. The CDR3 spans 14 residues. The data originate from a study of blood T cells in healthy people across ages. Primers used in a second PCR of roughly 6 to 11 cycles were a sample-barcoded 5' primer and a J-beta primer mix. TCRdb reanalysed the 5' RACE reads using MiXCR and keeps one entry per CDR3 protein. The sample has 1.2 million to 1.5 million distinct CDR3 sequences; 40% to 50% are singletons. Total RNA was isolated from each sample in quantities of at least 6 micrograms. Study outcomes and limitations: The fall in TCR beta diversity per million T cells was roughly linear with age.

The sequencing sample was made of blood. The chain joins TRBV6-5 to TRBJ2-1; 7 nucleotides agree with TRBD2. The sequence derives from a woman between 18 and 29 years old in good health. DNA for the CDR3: TGTGCCAGCAAGAAGGCGTCTGGGAGGGATGAGCAGTTCTTC. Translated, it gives CASKKASGRDEQFF.